Below are 27 T cell receptor beta chains sequenced from a single sample in a study of identical twins. Using its own MiXCR run on the 5' RACE reads, TCRdb lists one record per CDR3 protein. The repertoire has hundreds of thousands of distinct CDR3 sequences, 15% to 20% of them found once; the top ten carry around 13%. Separately, the same data were catalogued under a study of T cells expressing NK-cell markers.

The source material was PBMCs. Receptors were obtained from a woman younger than 35 in good health.

This clonotype was seen a few times. V and J are TRBV20-1 and TRBJ2-7; 9 bases map to TRBD1. The CDR3 is 14 amino acids. V lost 4 bases to trimming and J lost 2 bases; unmatched junction nucleotides: 6. The germline V gene has CDR1 DFQATT and CDR2 SNEGSKA (reference sequence). CDR3 residues: CSAKFTGGPYEQYF. The CDR3 DNA reads TGCAGTGCTAAGTTCACAGGGGGCCCCTACGAGCAGTACTTC.

This clonotype was picked up many times. This chain joins TRBV20-1 and TRBJ2-1, with TRBD2 identical over 8 bases. With V trimmed by 3 bases and J by 5 bases, 9 bases remained unmatched. CDR1 is DFQATT and CDR2 is SNEGSKA in the germline V gene (reference sequence). This CDR3 has 15 residues. CDR3 nucleotides: TGCAGTGCTAGGGGACTAGTCCGGTCCAACAATGAGCAGTTCTTC. This encodes CSARGLVRSNNEQFF.

This clonotype came up a few times. This chain links TRBV7-9 with TRBJ2-1; possibly TRBD1 for D (6 bases). This CDR3 is 12 amino acids long. Germline V lookup: CDR1 SEHNR, CDR2 FQNEAQ (reference sequence). V dropped 4 bases and J dropped 10 bases, with 11 bases sitting between them. The CDR3 nucleotides read TGTGCCAGCAGCTCTACCGGGACAGAGCAGTTCTTC. It specifies CASSSTGTEQFF.

The V call is TRBV9, the J call TRBJ2-2, with D possibly matching TRBD2 (5 bases). V was pared by 3 bases and J by 3 bases, with 12 bases between. Germline V CDR1 and CDR2: SGDLS, YYNGEE. This CDR3 region has 15 residues. The CDR3 DNA reads TGTGCCAGCAGCGCGTCCCGGACTTACACCGGGGAGCTGTTTTTT. Translated: CASSASRTYTGELFF.

This clonotype was detected ten times or more. This chain joins TRBV9 and TRBJ2-3; the match to TRBD2 covers 9 bases. The trim removed 0 bases at V and 1 base at J, leaving 0 bases unmatched. CDR1 and CDR2 from the germline V gene are SGDLS and YYNGEE. The CDR3 is 15 residues long. CDR3 coding DNA: TGTGCCAGCAGCGTAGGGACTAGCGGCACAGATACGCAGTATTTT. The encoded protein is CASSVGTSGTDTQYF.

This clonotype was seen a handful of times. The chain recombines TRBV9 with TRBJ2-7; D is unclear. The CDR3 length is 15 residues. V was clipped by 0 bases and J by 2 bases, with 12 bases between them. Germline V CDR1 and CDR2: SGDLS, YYNGEE. CDR3 protein: CASSVGPGPAYEQYF. As DNA, the CDR3 is TGTGCCAGCAGCGTAGGCCCCGGACCGGCCTACGAGCAGTACTTC.

This clonotype has more than one count but fewer than ten. This chain joins TRBV7-9 and TRBJ2-7; 10 bases are a match to TRBD2. This CDR3 spans 14 amino acids. The germline gives CDR1 SEHNR, CDR2 FQNEAQ (reference sequence). After removal of 5 bases from V and 3 bases from J, the junction contained 4 bases not matched to a gene. The CDR3 nucleotides are TGTGCCAGCAGCCAACTAGCGGGGCTCTACGAGCAGTACTTC. Protein sequence: CASSQLAGLYEQYF.

In this sample, this clonotype turned up a few times. J is TRBJ2-1 and V is TRBV12-3 or TRBV12-4, with 12 bases fitting TRBD2. This CDR3 region has 16 residues. The ends lost 7 bases at V and 6 bases at J; junction bases unmatched: 10. The CDR3 spells CASIMILAGGLNEQFF. The CDR3 DNA reads as TGTGCCAGCATCATGATTCTAGCGGGAGGGCTCAATGAGCAGTTCTTC.

The rearrangement links TRBV3-1 to TRBJ2-1; D may be TRBD1 (6 bases). The CDR3 is 15 amino acids. Germline-derived CDR1 and CDR2 are LGHDT and YNNKEL (reference sequence). The germline V and J ends were trimmed by 0 bases and 7 bases, with 13 bases remaining between them. CDR3 protein: CASSQDRTVKNEQFF. CDR3 coding DNA: TGTGCCAGCAGCCAAGATAGGACAGTAAAAAATGAGCAGTTCTTC.

With respect to this clonotype: This could be a read error, since a much larger clone is one nucleotide away. The chain has TRBV5-1 and TRBJ2-1; 7 bases align to TRBD2. The CDR3 runs 14 residues. Germline CDR1 is SGHRS and CDR2 is YFSETQ. The V gene end was trimmed by 5 bases and the J gene end by 3 bases; junction bases not matched to a gene: 5. CDR3 amino acids: CASRHSGFYNEQFF. The CDR3 DNA follows: TGCGCCAGCAGGCATAGCGGGTTCTACAATGAGCAGTTCTTC.

J is TRBJ1-2 and V is TRBV5-1, with D perhaps TRBD1 (6 bases). The germline V gene encodes CDR1 SGHRS and CDR2 YFSETQ. Trimming cost V 0 bases and J 4 bases, with 10 bases left between them. The CDR3 runs 14 residues. The CDR3 coding sequence is TGCGCCAGCAGCTTGGACAGGGATCGCTATGGCTACACCTTC. Protein: CASSLDRDRYGYTF.

The chain employs TRBV20-1 and TRBJ2-2; 11 positions agree with TRBD2. Germline V gene data show CDR1 as DFQATT and CDR2 as SNEGSKA (reference sequence). This CDR3 contains 16 residues. J was trimmed by 4 bases and V by 3 bases; bases with no gene match: 7. The CDR3: CSARKLAGVLTGELFF. In DNA form, the CDR3 reads TGCAGTGCTAGGAAACTAGCGGGGGTGCTCACCGGGGAGCTGTTTTTT.

This clonotype was observed a handful of times. The rearrangement links TRBV12-3 or TRBV12-4 to TRBJ2-7; perhaps D is TRBD1 or TRBD2 (5 bases each). Between the trimmed V and J ends, which lost 7 bases and 2 bases, there was a span of 15 bases. The length of the CDR3 is 14 residues. The CDR3 region is CASTERGSAYEQYF. CDR3 nucleotide sequence: TGTGCCAGCACCGAACGGGGCAGTGCCTACGAGCAGTACTTC.

The chain carries TRBV19 and TRBJ2-1, with TRBD2 identical over 11 bases. With 1 base clipped from V and 7 bases from J, the junction kept 0 bases outside the gene matches. The CDR3 runs to 14 residues. CDR1 LNHDA and CDR2 SQIVND come from the germline V gene (reference sequence). The CDR3 loop is CASSIGLAGNEQFF. CDR3 DNA: TGTGCCAGTAGTATAGGACTAGCGGGGAATGAGCAGTTCTTC.

This clonotype was recorded a few times. The V call is TRBV12-3 or TRBV12-4, the J call TRBJ2-1, with a tentative D call TRBD1 (5 bases). This CDR3 contains 12 residues. V lost 8 bases and J 5 bases, leaving 10 bases between the germline ends. The CDR3 DNA is TGTGCCAGCGCTGACAGAAACAATGAGCAGTTCTTC. Its protein is CASADRNNEQFF.

A few counts support this clonotype. The chain recombines TRBV12-3 or TRBV12-4 with TRBJ2-7; 9 bases agree with TRBD1. Trimming removed 8 bases from V and 5 bases from J; junction bases left unmatched: 10. This CDR3 comprises 14 residues. The CDR3 coding sequence is TGTGCCAGCGGCTGGGCGGGACAGGGAAACGAGCAGTACTTC. Encoded protein: CASGWAGQGNEQYF.

In its sample, this clonotype was seen a few times. V and J are TRBV10-3 and TRBJ2-5; D is uncertain. Germline V CDR1 and CDR2: ENHRY, SYGVKD. The CDR3 runs to 11 residues. Trimming shortened V by 8 bases and J by 2 bases, and 6 bases separated the two germline ends. This chain's CDR3 is CAIGRQETQYF. The CDR3 nucleotides are TGTGCCATCGGCAGACAAGAGACCCAGTACTTC.

This clonotype turned up a few times. Compared with germline, one end of the junction differs, possibly owing to a read error. This sequence joins TRBV2 and TRBJ2-3, with D tentatively TRBD2 (5 bases). This CDR3 contains 16 residues. Germline V gene data show CDR1 as SNHLY and CDR2 as FYNNEI. CDR3 coding DNA: TGTGCCGGCAGTCCGGGGATAGCACAGAGCACAGATACGCAGTATTTT. This translates into CAGSPGIAQSTDTQYF.

This clonotype appeared a few times. The rearrangement uses TRBV12-3 or TRBV12-4 and TRBJ2-7, with TRBD2 identical over 7 bases. This CDR3 region has 15 residues. V trimming: 5 bases; J trimming: 0 bases; junction bases outside the gene matches: 7. The chain's CDR3 is CASSAARDYSYEQYF. In DNA form, the CDR3 reads TGTGCCAGCAGTGCAGCCCGGGACTACTCCTACGAGCAGTACTTC.

The chain combines TRBV9 with TRBJ2-3; D unclear. V shed 0 bases and J shed 2 bases, with 7 bases lying between them. The V gene's germline CDR1 is SGDLS and CDR2 YYNGEE. The CDR3 length is 14 residues. For the CDR3, the DNA is TGTGCCAGCAGCGTAGTGGGGTTCACAGATACGCAGTATTTT. Its translation: CASSVVGFTDTQYF.

The chain is built from TRBV5-1 and TRBJ2-7, with D unclear. Germline CDR1 is SGHRS and CDR2 is YFSETQ. The CDR3 is 14 residues long. The V and J ends lost 1 base and 2 bases respectively, with 10 bases between them. CDR3 sequence: CASSLNQRTYEQYF. The DNA of the CDR3 is TGCGCCAGCAGCTTGAATCAGCGAACCTACGAGCAGTACTTC.

The chain has TRBV20-1 and TRBJ1-2; TRBD1 matches at 7 bases. Germline assignment: CDR1 DFQATT and CDR2 SNEGSKA (reference sequence). This CDR3 contains 16 residues. Trimming took 5 bases from V and 5 from J; bases not matched to a gene: 17. The DNA of the CDR3 is TGCAGTGCTCGCCACAACAGGGGAGGACCGCCTTATGGCTACACCTTC. This translates into CSARHNRGGPPYGYTF.

CDR3: CASSQTTELNYEQYF. DNA of the CDR3: TGTGCCAGCAGCCAAACGACAGAACTCAACTACGAGCAGTACTTC. This rearrangement joins TRBV4-2 to TRBJ2-7, with D possibly TRBD1 on 5 matching bases. CDR3 length equals 15 residues. Trimming stripped 2 bases from V and 3 bases from J, with 14 bases between. Germline V CDR1 and CDR2: LGHNA, YNFKEQ.

The rearrangement uses TRBV9 and TRBJ2-1, with 10 bases aligning to TRBD2. Germline V gene sequence: CDR1 SGDLS, CDR2 YYNGEE. After removal of 3 bases from V and 4 bases from J, the junction contained 7 bases not matched to a gene. CDR3 length: 16 amino acids. CDR3 in DNA: TGTGCCAGCAGCGGATGGACTAGCGGCCTTTACAATGAGCAGTTCTTC. The encoded protein is CASSGWTSGLYNEQFF.

This clonotype appeared a few times. The chain links TRBV9 to TRBJ2-5, with D possibly matching TRBD1 (5 bases). Trimming shortened V by 3 bases and J by 2 bases, and 14 bases separated the two germline ends. Germline V gene data show CDR1 as SGDLS and CDR2 as YYNGEE. The CDR3 contains 15 residues. The CDR3 bases are TGTGCCAGCAGCGCCTCCTCAGGGCTACAAGAGACCCAGTACTTC. It encodes CASSASSGLQETQYF.

This chain joins TRBV30 and TRBJ2-2; D is unresolved. V lost 0 bases, J lost 7 bases, and 3 bases lay in between. The CDR3 has 11 residues. Germline V CDR1 and CDR2: GTSNPN, SVGIG (reference sequence). CDR3 loop: CAWSVVGELFF. The CDR3 DNA sequence: TGTGCCTGGAGTGTCGTCGGGGAGCTGTTTTTT. Combining the CDR3 with reference TRBV30 and TRBJ2-2 gives the whole variable domain SQTIHQWPATLVQPVGSPLSLECTVEGTSNPNLYWYRQAAGRGLQLLFYSVGIGQISSEVPQNLSASRPQDRQFILSSKKLLLSDSGFYLCAWSVVGELFFGEGSRLTVL.

This clonotype was seen only a few times. The gene calls are TRBV5-6 and TRBJ1-1; D gene ambiguous. V lost 3 bases and J lost 7, with 10 bases in between. Germline V gene sequence: CDR1 SGHDT, CDR2 YYEEEE. The CDR3 runs 12 residues. CDR3 region: CASSSGFREAFF. The CDR3 DNA reads TGTGCCAGCAGCTCTGGATTTCGTGAAGCTTTCTTT. Based on the CDR3 plus reference TRBV5-6 and TRBJ1-1, the full variable domain is DAGVTQSPTHLIKTRGQQVTLRCSPKSGHDTVSWYQQALGQGPQFIFQYYEEEERQRGNFPDRFSGHQFPNYSSELNVNALLLGDSALYLCASSSGFREAFFGQGTRLTVV.